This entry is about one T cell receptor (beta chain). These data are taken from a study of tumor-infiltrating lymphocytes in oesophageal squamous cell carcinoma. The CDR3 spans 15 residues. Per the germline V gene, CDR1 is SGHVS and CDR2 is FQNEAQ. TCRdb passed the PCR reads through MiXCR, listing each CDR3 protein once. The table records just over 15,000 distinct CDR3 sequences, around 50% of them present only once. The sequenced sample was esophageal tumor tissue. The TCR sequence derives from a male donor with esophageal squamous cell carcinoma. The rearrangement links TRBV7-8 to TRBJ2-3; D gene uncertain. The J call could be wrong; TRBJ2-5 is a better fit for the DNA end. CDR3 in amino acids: CASSPHPTFQETQYF. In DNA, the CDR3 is TGTGCCAGCAGCCCCCACCCGACATTCCAAGAGACCCAGTACTTC.